These T cell receptor beta chains were read from a single sample in a study of PD-1 blockade in classical Hodgkin lymphoma. Measured with immunoSEQ multiplex PCR; TCRdb has only the in-frame clones, and not every one. This table holds tens of thousands of clones, around 80% found once. The sequencing used peripheral blood mononuclear cells (PBMCs), collected at baseline. The receptors stem from a human donor with classical Hodgkin lymphoma. Each CDR3 is given with its conserved first and last residue. Fields, in order: D gene, J gene, V gene, CDR3 length, clone size, CDR3 DNA, CDR3 protein. The D gene is left open where the match is weak. Clone size is given for some rows only: seen once, a few or many times, or a class if the clone is expanded.

d_gene: NA
j_gene: TRBJ1-1
v_gene: TRBV7-2
len: 13
abundance: few
CDR3nt: TGTGCCAGCAGGGCTCACCCAAACACTGAAGCTTTCTTT
CDR3aa: CASRAHPNTEAFF

d_gene: TRBD2
j_gene: TRBJ2-5
v_gene: TRBV7-9
len: 16
abundance: once
CDR3nt: TGTGCCAGCAGCTTACGAGTAGCGGGGGGCCAAGAGACCCAGTACTTC
CDR3aa: CASSLRVAGGQETQYF

d_gene: NA
j_gene: TRBJ1-3
v_gene: TRBV5-6
len: 14
abundance: NA
CDR3nt: TGTGCCAGCAGTACCCCGAACTCTGGAAACACCATATATTTT
CDR3aa: CASSTPNSGNTIYF

d_gene: NA
j_gene: TRBJ2-1
v_gene: TRBV7-7
len: 17
abundance: once
CDR3nt: TGTGCCAGCAGCTCGGGCCCAGCGAGGAGTAGAATGGATGAGCAGTTCTTC
CDR3aa: CASSSGPARSRMDEQFF

d_gene: TRBD2
j_gene: TRBJ2-5
v_gene: TRBV4-1
len: 15
abundance: NA
CDR3nt: TGCGCCAGCAGCCAGGCGGGGACTACTCAAGAGACCCAGTACTTC
CDR3aa: CASSQAGTTQETQYF

d_gene: NA
j_gene: TRBJ2-7
v_gene: TRBV19
len: 14
abundance: NA
CDR3nt: TGTGCCAGTAGTGACTTTGGGGTCTCCTACGAGCAGTACTTC
CDR3aa: CASSDFGVSYEQYF

d_gene: NA
j_gene: TRBJ2-5
v_gene: TRBV7-9
len: 15
abundance: NA
CDR3nt: TGTGCCAGCAGCCCTAGAGGTGGTGGGTCGGAGACCCAGTACTTC
CDR3aa: CASSPRGGGSETQYF

d_gene: TRBD2
j_gene: TRBJ2-3
v_gene: TRBV4-3
len: 15
abundance: NA
CDR3nt: TGCGCCAGCAGCCAAGACCTACGGGGGGCAGATACGCAGTATTTT
CDR3aa: CASSQDLRGADTQYF

d_gene: NA
j_gene: TRBJ2-3
v_gene: TRBV5-6
len: 16
abundance: NA
CDR3nt: TGTGCCAGCAGCTTGGGTCCCCCGGGGGGCACAGATACGCAGTATTTT
CDR3aa: CASSLGPPGGTDTQYF

d_gene: NA
j_gene: TRBJ2-6
v_gene: TRBV5-1
len: 16
abundance: few
CDR3nt: TGCGCCAGCAGCTTGGGAGACCTCTCTGGGGCCAACGTCCTGACTTTC
CDR3aa: CASSLGDLSGANVLTF

d_gene: NA
j_gene: TRBJ1-1
v_gene: TRBV18
len: 13
abundance: NA
CDR3nt: TGTGCCAGCTCAGGTCAGCTTAACACTGAAGCTTTCTTT
CDR3aa: CASSGQLNTEAFF

d_gene: TRBD1
j_gene: TRBJ1-5
v_gene: TRBV7-2
len: 15
abundance: NA
CDR3nt: TGTGCCAGCAGCCGGGACAGGGGAAATGATCAGCCCCAGCATTTT
CDR3aa: CASSRDRGNDQPQHF

d_gene: NA
j_gene: TRBJ1-1
v_gene: TRBV7-3
len: 13
abundance: NA
CDR3nt: TGTGCCAGCAGCCGCACAGGGTTCACTGAAGCTTTCTTT
CDR3aa: CASSRTGFTEAFF

d_gene: NA
j_gene: TRBJ1-4
v_gene: TRBV6-1
len: 15
abundance: once
CDR3nt: TGTGCCAGCAGTGGACGGACGGGACCTAATGAAAAACTGTTTTTT
CDR3aa: CASSGRTGPNEKLFF

d_gene: NA
j_gene: TRBJ1-2
v_gene: TRBV25-1
len: 14
abundance: NA
CDR3nt: TGTGCCAGCAGTGAACCTGGTAGGGGTCGTGGCTACACCTTC
CDR3aa: CASSEPGRGRGYTF

d_gene: NA
j_gene: TRBJ2-5
v_gene: TRBV29-1
len: 11
abundance: NA
CDR3nt: TGCAGCGCGGGGCTGGGGGAGACCCAGTACTTC
CDR3aa: CSAGLGETQYF

d_gene: NA
j_gene: TRBJ2-1
v_gene: TRBV7-2
len: 13
abundance: NA
CDR3nt: TGTGCCAGCACTAATTACAGGTCCAATGAGCAGTTCTTC
CDR3aa: CASTNYRSNEQFF

d_gene: TRBD2
j_gene: TRBJ2-5
v_gene: TRBV11-2
len: 15
abundance: NA
CDR3nt: TGTGCCAGCAGCTTAGTGGCTAGCGGGGGAGAGACCCAGTACTTC
CDR3aa: CASSLVASGGETQYF

d_gene: NA
j_gene: TRBJ2-1
v_gene: TRBV6-1
len: 16
abundance: NA
CDR3nt: TGTGCCAGCAGTGAAAACGGGGCCCGCAGGCACAATGAGCAGTTCTTC
CDR3aa: CASSENGARRHNEQFF

d_gene: TRBD2
j_gene: TRBJ2-3
v_gene: TRBV2
len: 15
abundance: NA
CDR3nt: TGTGCCAGCAGTGGGACTAGCGGGGGTGGAGATACGCAGTATTTT
CDR3aa: CASSGTSGGGDTQYF

d_gene: NA
j_gene: TRBJ2-2
v_gene: TRBV15
len: 15
abundance: NA
CDR3nt: TGTGCCACCAGCAGAGATCACCGGGGCACCGGGGAGCTGTTTTTT
CDR3aa: CATSRDHRGTGELFF

d_gene: TRBD2
j_gene: TRBJ2-1
v_gene: TRBV4-3
len: 19
abundance: NA
CDR3nt: TGCGCCAGCAGCCAAGGGTGGCTAGCGGGGGAACCAAGCTACAATGAGCAGTTCTTC
CDR3aa: CASSQGWLAGEPSYNEQFF

d_gene: NA
j_gene: TRBJ2-7
v_gene: TRBV4-1
len: 14
abundance: NA
CDR3nt: TGCGCCAGCAGCCAAGGAGGAGGGACCTACGAGCAGTACTTC
CDR3aa: CASSQGGGTYEQYF

d_gene: NA
j_gene: TRBJ1-4
v_gene: TRBV11-2
len: 17
abundance: NA
CDR3nt: TGTGCCAGCAGCTTAGAACTCGGGGGGCGAACTAATGAAAAACTGTTTTTT
CDR3aa: CASSLELGGRTNEKLFF

d_gene: NA
j_gene: TRBJ1-1
v_gene: TRBV10-3
len: 15
abundance: NA
CDR3nt: TGTGCCATCAGTGAAACGGCGGGCCGGGCCACTGAAGCTTTCTTT
CDR3aa: CAISETAGRATEAFF

d_gene: NA
j_gene: TRBJ2-3
v_gene: TRBV2
len: 15
abundance: NA
CDR3nt: TGTGCCAGCAGTTCGTCTAGAGGGGCCACAGATACGCAGTATTTT
CDR3aa: CASSSSRGATDTQYF

d_gene: NA
j_gene: TRBJ2-3
v_gene: TRBV19
len: 14
abundance: NA
CDR3nt: TGTGCCAGTAGTCCTTCCCCTCAGCCGGCAACGCAGTATTTT
CDR3aa: CASSPSPQPATQYF

d_gene: TRBD1
j_gene: TRBJ2-3
v_gene: TRBV19
len: 14
abundance: NA
CDR3nt: TGTGCCAGTAGTATGAACAGGGGGCCAGATACGCAGTATTTT
CDR3aa: CASSMNRGPDTQYF

d_gene: TRBD1
j_gene: TRBJ2-2
v_gene: TRBV6-5
len: 14
abundance: NA
CDR3nt: TGTGCCAGCAGTTTCGGACAGGGCACCGGGGAGCTGTTTTTT
CDR3aa: CASSFGQGTGELFF

d_gene: TRBD1
j_gene: TRBJ1-6
v_gene: TRBV7-8
len: 16
abundance: NA
CDR3nt: TGTGCCAGCAGCCTCGACAGGGGGAACTATAATTCACCCCTCCACTTT
CDR3aa: CASSLDRGNYNSPLHF

d_gene: TRBD1
j_gene: TRBJ1-2
v_gene: TRBV10-3
len: 14
abundance: NA
CDR3nt: TGTGCCAGCAGTGACAGGGGAATTAACTATGGCTACACCTTC
CDR3aa: CASSDRGINYGYTF

d_gene: TRBD1
j_gene: TRBJ1-4
v_gene: TRBV19
len: 15
abundance: few
CDR3nt: TGTGCCAGTAGGGCCCGGGACAGCCAGAATGAAAAACTGTTTTTT
CDR3aa: CASRARDSQNEKLFF

d_gene: TRBD1
j_gene: TRBJ2-7
v_gene: TRBV10-3
len: 13
abundance: NA
CDR3nt: TGTGCCATCAGGGACAGGGCCACCTACGAGCAGTACTTC
CDR3aa: CAIRDRATYEQYF

d_gene: NA
j_gene: TRBJ1-3
v_gene: TRBV29-1
len: 15
abundance: NA
CDR3nt: TGCAGCGCGACTGGGTGGTTGGCTACTGGAAACACCATATATTTT
CDR3aa: CSATGWLATGNTIYF

d_gene: NA
j_gene: TRBJ1-3
v_gene: TRBV2
len: 14
abundance: NA
CDR3nt: TGTGCCATCGTTAGTGAAGGAACGGGAAACACCATATATTTT
CDR3aa: CAIVSEGTGNTIYF

d_gene: NA
j_gene: TRBJ1-2
v_gene: TRBV18
len: 15
abundance: NA
CDR3nt: TGTGCCAGCTCACCGAATCAGGAAGCTAACTATGGCTACACCTTC
CDR3aa: CASSPNQEANYGYTF

d_gene: NA
j_gene: TRBJ2-3
v_gene: TRBV7-2
len: 15
abundance: NA
CDR3nt: TGTGCCAGCAGCTTAGTACAGGGATGGCCAGATACGCAGTATTTT
CDR3aa: CASSLVQGWPDTQYF

d_gene: NA
j_gene: TRBJ1-1
v_gene: TRBV5-6
len: 13
abundance: NA
CDR3nt: TGTGCCAGCAGTACTGGTTTTGGGACTGAAGCTTTCTTT
CDR3aa: CASSTGFGTEAFF

d_gene: TRBD1
j_gene: TRBJ2-7
v_gene: TRBV7-6
len: 14
abundance: NA
CDR3nt: TGTGCCAGCAGCCTGACAGGGGCCCCCTACGAGCAGTACTTC
CDR3aa: CASSLTGAPYEQYF